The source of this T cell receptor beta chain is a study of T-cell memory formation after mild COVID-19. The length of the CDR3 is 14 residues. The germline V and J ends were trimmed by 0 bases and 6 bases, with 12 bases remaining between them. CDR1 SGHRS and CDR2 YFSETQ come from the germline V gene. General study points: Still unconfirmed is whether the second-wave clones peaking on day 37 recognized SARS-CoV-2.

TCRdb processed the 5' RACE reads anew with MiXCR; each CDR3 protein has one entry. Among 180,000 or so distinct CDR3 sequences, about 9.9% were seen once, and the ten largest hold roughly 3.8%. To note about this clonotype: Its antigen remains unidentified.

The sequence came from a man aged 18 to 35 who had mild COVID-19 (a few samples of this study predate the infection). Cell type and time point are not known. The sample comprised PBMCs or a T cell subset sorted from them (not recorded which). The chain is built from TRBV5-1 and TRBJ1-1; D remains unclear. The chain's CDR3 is CASSLDPSGAEAFF. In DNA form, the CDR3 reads TGCGCCAGCAGCTTGGACCCCTCCGGAGCTGAAGCTTTCTTT.